The source of this T cell receptor beta chain is a study of CD8+ T cells in alopecia areata. Extracted RNA was reverse transcribed into cDNA, the sequencing template. Sequenced by immunoSEQ multiplex PCR; TCRdb stores in-frame clones only, minus some. The sample has some 200,000 clones, roughly 64% seen once. Study-wide findings and caveats: Resident alphabeta T-cell populations of normal skin are likewise subject to sequencing in scalp samples. Patients displayed less clarity in TCR sharing than mice, a finding possibly related to HLA. Uncertain still, given a single nonresponder, is whether baseline CD8+ expansion links to response.

A word on this clone: Antigen unknown.

Specified treatment: oral pan-JAK inhibitor, 5-10 mg twice daily. This CDR3 is built from 12 residues. V was cut by 7 bases and J by 3 bases, with 12 bases left in between. Germline V lookup: CDR1 SQVTM, CDR2 ANQGSEA. V and J are TRBV29-1 and TRBJ1-1; D ambiguous. The clonotype was recovered from a human donor with alopecia areata. The material was CD4+ T cells sorted from blood, obtained at week 24, from a patient treated with tofacitinib. Here the CDR3 DNA reads TGCAGCGGTTCCCGGCGGGACACTGAAGCTTTCTTT. Its translation: CSGSRRDTEAFF.